This TCR beta chain was profiled in a study of T cells in Graves' hyperthyroidism and ophthalmopathy. The germline CDR1 and CDR2 sequences are SEHNR and FQNEAQ (reference sequence). The CDR3 runs 18 residues. V gave up 2 bases and J gave up 0 bases, with 17 bases separating them. The study enrolled patients aged 18 to 65 with newly diagnosed hyperthyroidism of under 2 months' duration. Not enrolled were patients with uncontrolled infection, other autoimmune disease, pregnancy or lactation. Amplification of TCR beta CDR3 regions was performed using RNA transcripts as template. The HTBI primer set was used in a first-round RT-PCR of the TCR CDR3. Via MiXCR, TCRdb re-called the multiplex PCR reads, giving one row per CDR3 protein. The profile shows just over 550,000 distinct CDR3 sequences, roughly 50% of them singletons. Study observations and caveats: The model's output predicted ophthalmopathy at a median of roughly seven months prior to onset. Ophthalmopathy was told apart from stable hyperthyroidism by a 13 V-J model.

This clonotype was seen a few times. Its specificity is not known. Sequencing was carried out using peripheral blood or thyroid tissue (not recorded which). J is TRBJ1-3 and V is TRBV7-9, with D perhaps TRBD1 (5 bases). This TCR derives from a woman younger than 35 with Graves' hyperthyroidism. Here the CDR3 DNA reads TGTGCCAGCAGCTTAAACGAGGGGTCTTGGAGCTCTGGAAACACCATATATTTT. This encodes CASSLNEGSWSSGNTIYF.